These 22 T cell receptor beta chains originate from one sample sequenced in a study of blood T cell repertoires in COVID-19. Only in-frame clones appear in the TCRdb table, and some are missing; sequencing was by immunoSEQ multiplex PCR. The sample shows about 150,000 clones, about 90% of them seen only once. Sequencing was carried out using PBMCs or T cells enriched from blood (not recorded which). Receptors originate from a woman aged 45 to 65 who had recovered from COVID-19.

The chain couples TRBV7-3 to TRBJ2-2; 10 bases agree with TRBD2. CDR3 length: 15 amino acids. V lost 5 bases to trimming and J lost 5 bases; unmatched junction nucleotides: 5. Per the germline V gene, CDR1 is SGHTA and CDR2 is FQGTGA. The DNA for the CDR3 is TGTGCCAGCAGCAATAGCGGGAGGCGAACCGGGGAGCTGTTTTTT. Amino acids: CASSNSGRRTGELFF. Variable domain in full (rest from reference TRBV7-3 and TRBJ2-2): GAGVSQTPSNKVTEKGKYVELRCDPISGHTALYWYRQSLGQGPEFLIYFQGTGAADDSGLPNDRFFAVRPEGSVSTLKIQRTERGDSAVYLCASSNSGRRTGELFFGEGSRLTVL.

This clone was counted once. V usage is TRBV5-4 and J usage is TRBJ1-5; D perhaps matches TRBD1 (6 bases). Germline V gene lookup returns CDR1 SGHNT and CDR2 YYREEE (reference sequence). The CDR3 covers 16 residues. The V and J ends lost 4 bases and 1 base respectively, with 15 bases between them. The CDR3 protein is CASSQQGLGSNQPQHF. As DNA, the CDR3 is TGTGCCAGCAGCCAACAGGGATTGGGGAGCAATCAGCCCCAGCATTTT. Combining the CDR3 with reference TRBV5-4 and TRBJ1-5 gives the whole variable domain ETGVTQSPTHLIKTRGQQVTLRCSSQSGHNTVSWYQQALGQGPQFIFQYYREEENGRGNFPPRFSGLQFPNYSSELNVNALELDDSALYLCASSQQGLGSNQPQHFGDGTRLSIL.

The chain joins TRBV7-6 to TRBJ1-1, with 10 bases matching TRBD1. Germline assignment: CDR1 SGHVS and CDR2 FNYEAQ. Trimming at V came to 4 bases and at J to 0 bases, leaving 5 bases not matched to a gene. The CDR3 totals 16 residues. The CDR3 loop reads CASSSRTGGLNTEAFF. The CDR3 coding sequence is TGTGCCAGCAGCTCCCGGACAGGGGGGTTGAACACTGAAGCTTTCTTT.

J is TRBJ1-6 and V is TRBV10-1; unclear D gene. Germline V gene sequence: CDR1 WNHNN, CDR2 SYGVQD (reference sequence). The CDR3 contains 13 residues. Trimming stripped 4 bases from V and 7 bases from J, with 8 bases between. CDR3 loop: CASSALFNSPLHF. The CDR3 DNA reads TGCGCCAGCAGTGCTTTGTTCAATTCACCCCTCCACTTT.

The J gene is TRBJ1-2, the V gene TRBV5-5; D uncertain. CDR1 and CDR2 (germline): SGHKS, YYEKEE (reference sequence). Trimming removed 2 bases at V and 1 base at J, with 6 bases between. The CDR3 has 13 residues. The CDR3 here is CASSLPGNYGYTF. The CDR3 DNA is TGTGCCAGCAGCTTACCCGGTAACTATGGCTACACCTTC. The complete variable domain, with remaining parts taken from reference TRBV5-5 and TRBJ1-2, reads DAGVTQSPTHLIKTRGQQVTLRCSPISGHKSVSWYQQVLGQGPQFIFQYYEKEERGRGNFPDRFSARQFPNYSSELNVNALLLGDSALYLCASSLPGNYGYTFGSGTRLTVV.

This clone was detected a few times. CDR3 sequence: CASSSRDIWGAEAFF. The DNA of the CDR3 is TGTGCCAGCAGCAGCCGGGACATATGGGGCGCTGAAGCTTTCTTT. This chain joins TRBV7-9 and TRBJ1-1; perhaps TRBD1 as D (6 bases). Germline lookup yields CDR1 SEHNR and CDR2 FQNEAQ (reference sequence). The CDR3 has 15 amino acids. Deletions cut 5 bases from V and 6 bases from J, with 19 bases between.

The chain combines TRBV2 with TRBJ2-1; TRBD1 matches 9 bases. The CDR3 runs 13 residues. Germline V gene lookup returns CDR1 SNHLY and CDR2 FYNNEI. J gave up 10 bases and V 6 bases, and 7 bases lay outside the gene matches. In DNA, the CDR3 is TGTGCCAGCAGCGGGGACAGGGTTGGGGAGCAGTTCTTC. Protein sequence: CASSGDRVGEQFF.

The chain has TRBV28 and TRBJ1-2, with TRBD1 identical over 7 bases. The V and J ends lost 5 bases and 8 bases, in that order; junction bases with no gene match: 5. The V gene's germline CDR1 is MDHEN and CDR2 SYDVKM. The CDR3 covers 12 residues. The CDR3 DNA is TGTGCCAGCAGTGCGACAGGGTACGGCTACACCTTC. Amino acids: CASSATGYGYTF.

A single count supports this clone. The J gene is TRBJ2-1, the V gene TRBV7-2; 9 bases agree with TRBD1. V trimming: 3 bases; J trimming: 9 bases; junction bases outside the gene matches: 3. CDR3 length: 13 amino acids. Looked up from germline, CDR1 is SGHTA and CDR2 is FQGNSA. The CDR3 protein is CASSLNRGLEQFF. The CDR3 nucleotides read TGTGCCAGCAGCTTGAACAGGGGGCTTGAGCAGTTCTTC.

V usage is TRBV25-1 and J usage is TRBJ1-1; 10 bases are a match to TRBD1. Germline values: CDR1 MGHDK, CDR2 SYGVNS. CDR3 size: 11 residues. Unmatched junction bases numbered 2, after V lost 9 bases and J lost 7 bases. The CDR3 DNA is TGTGCCAGTAGGGACAGGGGTGAAGCTTTCTTT. It specifies CASRDRGEAFF.

This chain joins TRBV25-1 and TRBJ1-3, with D maybe TRBD1 (5 bases). Germline V CDR1 and CDR2: MGHDK, SYGVNS. This CDR3 has 15 residues. Trimming removed 6 bases at V and 1 base at J, with 13 bases between. The CDR3 protein is CASSPAPGSGNTIYF. CDR3 coding DNA: TGTGCCAGCAGCCCCGCACCAGGGTCTGGAAACACCATATATTTT.

This chain connects TRBV6-4 to TRBJ2-4; 9 positions agree with TRBD1. CDR1 and CDR2 (germline): MRHNA, SNTAGT. The CDR3 spans 18 residues. The V gene end was trimmed by 6 bases and the J gene end by 0 bases; junction bases not matched to a gene: 12. The DNA of the CDR3 is TGTGCCAGCAGGACGGACAGGGGTCAAGGGATAGCCAAAAACATTCAGTACTTC. This encodes CASRTDRGQGIAKNIQYF.

The chain joins TRBV28 to TRBJ1-2; TRBD1 matches 7 bases. CDR1 and CDR2 from the germline V gene are MDHEN and SYDVKM. The CDR3 loop spans 13 amino acids. The V gene end was trimmed by 8 bases and the J gene end by 5 bases; junction bases not matched to a gene: 8. CDR3 residues: CASLGTDHYGYTF. The CDR3 DNA follows: TGTGCCAGCCTCGGGACAGACCATTATGGCTACACCTTC.

The J gene is TRBJ2-2, the V gene TRBV3-1 (or the pseudogene TRBV3-2), with a weak D call TRBD1 (6 bases). CDR3 length equals 14 residues. CDR1 is LGHDT and CDR2 is YNNKEL in the germline V gene (reference sequence). With 3 bases removed from V and 4 bases from J, the gap between germline ends came to 9 bases. The CDR3 is CASSQRGSTGELFF. The CDR3 nucleotides read TGTGCCAGCAGCCAGAGGGGGTCCACCGGGGAGCTGTTTTTT.

This rearrangement joins TRBV6-5 to TRBJ2-5, with 13 bases aligning to TRBD2. The CDR3 totals 16 residues. The germline V gene encodes CDR1 MNHEY and CDR2 SVGAGI. Unmatched junction bases numbered 5, after V lost 2 bases and J lost 5 bases. The CDR3 loop is CASSYLGLAGRETQYF. As DNA, the CDR3 is TGTGCCAGCAGTTACCTGGGACTAGCGGGAAGGGAGACCCAGTACTTC.

This clone was seen only a few times. The J gene is TRBJ2-1, the V gene TRBV28; a possible D gene is TRBD1 (6 bases). The CDR3 contains 15 residues. The V and J ends lost 5 bases and 2 bases respectively, with 13 bases between them. Germline V gene lookup returns CDR1 MDHEN and CDR2 SYDVKM. The CDR3 loop reads CASSQGPGTYNEQFF. CDR3 in DNA: TGTGCCAGCAGTCAGGGGCCGGGAACCTACAATGAGCAGTTCTTC.

The chain uses TRBV12-3 or TRBV12-4 and TRBJ2-2; TRBD1 might be the D (6 bases). Trimming cost V 3 bases and J 4 bases, with 6 bases left between them. The CDR3 is 13 amino acids. The CDR3 bases are TGTGCCAGCAGTTTCAGGGGCACCGGGGAGCTGTTTTTT. The encoded protein is CASSFRGTGELFF.

The CDR3 region has the DNA TGCGCCAGCAGTGACGGGAGATCCCAGTACTTC. Translation gives CASSDGRSQYF. The V call is TRBV5-1, the J call TRBJ2-5, with D perhaps TRBD2 (6 bases). V lost 5 bases, J lost 9 bases, and 11 bases lay in between. This CDR3 comprises 11 residues. Germline V gene lookup returns CDR1 SGHRS and CDR2 YFSETQ. Together with reference TRBV5-1 and TRBJ2-5, the CDR3 gives the full variable domain: KAGVTQTPRYLIKTRGQQVTLSCSPISGHRSVSWYQQTPGQGLQFLFEYFSETQRNKGNFPGRFSGRQFSNSRSEMNVSTLELGDSALYLCASSDGRSQYFGPGTRLLVL.

V usage is TRBV29-1 and J usage is TRBJ2-7; 11 bases line up with TRBD1. CDR1 is SQVTM and CDR2 is ANQGSEA in the germline V gene. Trimming took 6 bases from V and 3 from J; bases not matched to a gene: 7. The CDR3 is 14 amino acids. This CDR3 reads CSVRTGGSSYEQYF. The CDR3 nucleotides read TGCAGCGTGAGGACAGGGGGCAGCAGCTACGAGCAGTACTTC.

This clone appeared a single time. The J gene is TRBJ2-3, the V gene TRBV4-1; 11 bases align to TRBD2. V lost 1 base to trimming and J lost 6 bases; unmatched junction nucleotides: 9. This CDR3 region has 17 residues. Germline CDR1 MGHRA, CDR2 YSYEKL. CDR3 protein: CASSQGGIAGGPDTQYF. The CDR3 DNA sequence: TGCGCCAGCAGCCAAGGGGGTATAGCGGGAGGGCCGGATACGCAGTATTTT.

The chain has TRBV29-1 and TRBJ1-1, with D possibly matching TRBD1 (5 bases). CDR1 is SQVTM, CDR2 ANQGSEA, per germline. V lost 7 bases to trimming and J lost 2 bases, with 11 bases between them. The CDR3 length is 12 residues. CDR3 DNA sequence: TGCAGCGCCAGACAGCAAAACACTGAAGCTTTCTTT. It codes for CSARQQNTEAFF.

This CDR3 reads CASSTGQGMNTEAFF. The DNA for the CDR3 is TGTGCCAGCAGCACCGGACAGGGAATGAACACTGAAGCTTTCTTT. V is TRBV11-3 and J is TRBJ1-1; 8 bases are shared with TRBD1. Germline V gene lookup returns CDR1 SGHNT and CDR2 YENEEA. The ends lost 5 bases at V and 0 bases at J; junction bases unmatched: 5. This CDR3 has 15 residues.